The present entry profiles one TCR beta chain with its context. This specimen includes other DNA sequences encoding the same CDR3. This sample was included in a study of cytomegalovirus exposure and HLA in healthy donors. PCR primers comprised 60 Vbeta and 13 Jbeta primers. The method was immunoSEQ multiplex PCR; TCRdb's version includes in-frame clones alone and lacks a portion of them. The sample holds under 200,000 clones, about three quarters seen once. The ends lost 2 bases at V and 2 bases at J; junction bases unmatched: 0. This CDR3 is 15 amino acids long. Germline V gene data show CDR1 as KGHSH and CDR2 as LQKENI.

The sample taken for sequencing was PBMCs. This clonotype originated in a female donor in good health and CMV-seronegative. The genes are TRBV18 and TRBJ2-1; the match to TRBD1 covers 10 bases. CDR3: CASSPGQGAYNEQFF. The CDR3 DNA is TGTGCCAGCTCACCAGGACAGGGGGCCTACAATGAGCAGTTCTTC.